The T cell receptor beta chain under discussion was sequenced for a study of response to subunit inactivated influenza vaccine. Points from the study as a whole: Every seasonal influenza vaccination brings in few new T cells, the authors suggested.

About this clonotype itself: Its target is unknown.

The V gene lost 1 base and the J gene lost 3 bases, with 15 bases spanning the gap. The CDR3 has 15 amino acids. Germline loops: CDR1 DFQATT, CDR2 SNEGSKA (reference sequence). TCRdb reanalysed the RT-PCR reads using MiXCR and keeps one entry per CDR3 protein. The sample holds roughly 170,000 distinct CDR3 sequences, about 9.3% seen once. Sequenced here: non-naive T cells sorted from PBMCs, sampled on the day of vaccination. This TCR was sampled from a man aged 50 or older who received an inactivated influenza vaccine. The chain uses TRBV20-1 and TRBJ2-5, with D tentatively TRBD2 (6 bases). CDR3 in amino acids: CSARAVGGNKETQYF. CDR3 DNA: TGCAGTGCTAGAGCCGTAGGCGGGAATAAAGAGACCCAGTACTTC.